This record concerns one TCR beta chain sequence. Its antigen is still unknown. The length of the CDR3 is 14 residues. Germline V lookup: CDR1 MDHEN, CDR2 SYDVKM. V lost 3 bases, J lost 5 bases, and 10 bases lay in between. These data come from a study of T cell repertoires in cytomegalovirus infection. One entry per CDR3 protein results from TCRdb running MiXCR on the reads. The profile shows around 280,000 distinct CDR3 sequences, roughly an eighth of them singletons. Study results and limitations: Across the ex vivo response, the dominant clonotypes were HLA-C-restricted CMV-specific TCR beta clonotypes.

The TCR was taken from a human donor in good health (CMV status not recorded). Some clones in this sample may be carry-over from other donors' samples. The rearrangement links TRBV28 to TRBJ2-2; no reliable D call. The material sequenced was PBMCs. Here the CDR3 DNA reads TGTGCCAGCAGTTTGTTCGGGTCTACCGGGGAGCTGTTTTTT. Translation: CASSLFGSTGELFF.